The present T cell receptor beta chain was sequenced within a study of blood T cell repertoires in COVID-19. Across the whole study: Collection of acute and convalescent COVID-19 samples took place in the United States, Italy and Spain.

Germline CDR1 reads SGHAT; CDR2 reads FQNNGV. CDR3 length: 16 amino acids. With V trimmed by 5 bases and J by 5 bases, 11 bases remained unmatched. The repertoire was sequenced with immunoSEQ multiplex PCR; TCRdb's copy has only in-frame clones and lacks some. The sample includes approximately 130,000 clones, about 70% of them seen just once. This clone was seen a few times. Source material: peripheral blood. The V and J genes are TRBV11-2 and TRBJ2-1; 8 bases line up with TRBD2. The TCR originated in a woman in her sixties or seventies with acute or convalescent COVID-19. The CDR3 bases are TGTGCCAGCAGCCACCGGATCGCGGGAGGCGACAATGAGCAGTTCTTC. Residues: CASSHRIAGGDNEQFF. Variable domain in full (rest from reference TRBV11-2 and TRBJ2-1): EAGVAQSPRYKIIEKRQSVAFWCNPISGHATLYWYQQILGQGPKLLIQFQNNGVVDDSQLPKDRFSAERLKGVDSTLKIQPAKLEDSAVYLCASSHRIAGGDNEQFFGPGTRLTVL.